This TCR beta chain came from a study of T cell changes during pregnancy in multiple sclerosis. TCRdb's copy holds only in-frame clones and misses some; the assay was immunoSEQ multiplex PCR. The sample holds some 40,000 clones, 93% seen once. Material: CD8+ T cells from peripheral blood mononuclear cells, obtained in the third trimester of pregnancy. The sequence derives from a female donor with multiple sclerosis, enrolled in a pregnancy study.

The CDR3 bases are TGCGCCAGCAGCTTGCCCTTCACAGGGGATAGCTCCTACGAGCAGTACTTC. Protein sequence: CASSLPFTGDSSYEQYF. This rearrangement joins TRBV5-1 to TRBJ2-7, with 7 positions matching TRBD1. CDR1 and CDR2 (germline): SGHRS, YFSETQ. This CDR3 comprises 17 residues. V trimming: 1 base; J trimming: 0 bases; junction bases outside the gene matches: 10.